Each of the 3 T cell receptor beta chains below was sequenced from the same sample in a study of cytomegalovirus exposure and HLA in healthy donors. Primers: 60 Vbeta forward and 13 Jbeta reverse. Sequencing was performed with immunoSEQ multiplex PCR; in TCRdb, only in-frame clones are kept and a portion is missing. This table holds roughly 200,000 clones, more than 60% found once. Specimen: PBMCs. The receptors were sampled from a woman in her 30s in good health and CMV-seropositive.

The chain is built from TRBV5-1 and TRBJ2-1, with 7 positions matching TRBD1. V trimming: 3 bases; J trimming: 3 bases; junction bases outside the gene matches: 6. The CDR3 runs to 15 residues. The V gene's germline CDR1 is SGHRS and CDR2 YFSETQ. CDR3 sequence reads: CASSSTGAFYNEQFF. The CDR3 DNA reads TGCGCCAGCAGCTCTACAGGGGCCTTCTACAATGAGCAGTTCTTC.

The genes are TRBV7-2 and TRBJ1-4; D is perhaps TRBD1 (5 bases). From germline, CDR1 is SGHTA and CDR2 FQGNSA. With 6 bases removed from V and 5 bases from J, the gap between germline ends came to 13 bases. This CDR3 has 14 amino acids. Here the CDR3 reads CASSFDSVNEKLFF. The CDR3, as DNA: TGTGCCAGCAGTTTTGACAGTGTAAATGAAAAACTGTTTTTT.

V and J are TRBV18 and TRBJ2-4, with no clear D. Trimming took 6 bases from V and 0 from J, leaving 12 bases between them. CDR1 and CDR2 (germline): KGHSH, LQKENI. The length of the CDR3 is 15 residues. The CDR3 region has the DNA TGTGCCAGCTCGCCTCTAGGTTTAGCCAAAAACATTCAGTACTTC. Its translation: CASSPLGLAKNIQYF.